One and the same sample provided the 22 T cell receptor beta chains below, sequenced in a study of T cell responses to AZD1222 COVID-19 vaccine. The assay was immunoSEQ multiplex PCR, and TCRdb's table has in-frame clones only and misses some. The repertoire consists of about 120,000 clones, with about 90% occurring once and the leading ten covering roughly 7.9%. The sample in question was peripheral blood, obtained 28 days after the second AZD1222 dose. These receptors originate from an adult who received the AZD1222 COVID-19 vaccine.

This chain connects TRBV7-2 to TRBJ2-7; the D is unclear. Germline V gene lookup returns CDR1 SGHTA and CDR2 FQGNSA. V lost 5 bases and J lost 6, with 14 bases in between. This CDR3 contains 13 residues. The CDR3 here is CASSELVSSEQYF. The CDR3 coding sequence is TGTGCCAGCAGCGAGCTGGTATCGTCCGAGCAGTACTTC.

The J gene is TRBJ1-1, the V gene TRBV28, with TRBD1 matching 7 bases. V was clipped by 6 bases and J by 3 bases; unmatched bases: 7. Germline lookup yields CDR1 MDHEN and CDR2 SYDVKM. The CDR3 is 14 amino acids. The CDR3 DNA follows: TGTGCCAGCAGCACAGGGACAGTCTACACTGAAGCTTTCTTT. Translating gives CASSTGTVYTEAFF.

The chain recombines TRBV3-1 (or the pseudogene TRBV3-2) with TRBJ1-1; no reliable D call. The CDR3 covers 11 residues. CDR1 and CDR2 from the germline V gene are LGHDT and YNNKEL (reference sequence). Deletions cut 7 bases from V and 1 base from J, with 4 bases between. The chain's CDR3 is CASTQNTEAFF. In nucleotides, the CDR3 is TGTGCCAGCACTCAGAACACTGAAGCTTTCTTT.

This chain connects TRBV3-1 (or the pseudogene TRBV3-2) to TRBJ1-2; D not resolved. Per germline, CDR1 LGHDT and CDR2 YNNKEL (reference sequence). CDR3 length equals 16 residues. Trimming stripped 4 bases from V and 3 bases from J, with 18 bases between. CDR3 region: CASSPYYPTGDYGYTF. The CDR3 DNA reads as TGTGCCAGCAGCCCTTATTATCCCACCGGGGACTATGGCTACACCTTC.

This clone was picked up one time. The chain links TRBV11-2 to TRBJ1-1; D is unclear. CDR1 is SGHAT and CDR2 is FQNNGV in the germline V gene. This CDR3 is built from 16 residues. Trimming left V 1 base short and J 3 bases short, with 15 bases between. The CDR3 region has the DNA TGTGCCAGCAGCTTAGGGAATATTAGGAGATACACTGAAGCTTTCTTT. Encoded protein: CASSLGNIRRYTEAFF. Looking up the rest from reference TRBV11-2 and TRBJ1-1 gives the full variable domain: EAGVAQSPRYKIIEKRQSVAFWCNPISGHATLYWYQQILGQGPKLLIQFQNNGVVDDSQLPKDRFSAERLKGVDSTLKIQPAKLEDSAVYLCASSLGNIRRYTEAFFGQGTRLTVV.

This clone occurred a few times. The rearrangement links TRBV7-2 to TRBJ1-3; D may be TRBD1 (5 bases). The CDR3 sequence is 14 residues long. CDR1 and CDR2 (germline): SGHTA, FQGNSA. V dropped 5 bases and J dropped 12 bases, with 20 bases sitting between them. The CDR3 spells CASSPVRGVQGIYF. The DNA for the CDR3 is TGTGCCAGCAGCCCTGTACGGGGGGTGCAGGGCATATATTTT.

The CDR3: CASSIEDGPNGYTF. The CDR3 DNA sequence: TGTGCCAGTAGTATAGAGGACGGCCCGAATGGCTACACCTTC. The chain uses TRBV19 and TRBJ1-2, with D hard to call. This CDR3 spans 14 amino acids. The V end lost 0 bases, the J end lost 6 bases, and 11 bases lay between the germline ends. The germline V gene has CDR1 LNHDA and CDR2 SQIVND (reference sequence).

A word on this clone: The junction departs from germline at one end; a sequencing error may be responsible. The chain is built from TRBV18 and TRBJ1-1; TRBD1 matches at 7 bases. The germline V gene encodes CDR1 KGHSH and CDR2 LQKENI. The CDR3 has 15 residues. CDR3 protein: CASSPQGSGNTEAFF. For the CDR3, the DNA is TGTGCCAGCTCTCCACAGGGGAGTGGAAACACTGAAGCTTTCTTT. Combining the CDR3 with reference TRBV18 and TRBJ1-1 gives the whole variable domain NAGVMQNPRHLVRRRGQEARLRCSPMKGHSHVYWYRQLPEEGLKFMVYLQKENIIDESGMPKERFSAEFPKEGPSILRIQQVVRGDSAAYFCASSPQGSGNTEAFFGQGTRLTVV.

This chain connects TRBV10-2 to TRBJ2-7, with D unclear. The germline gives CDR1 WSHSY, CDR2 SAAADI. The V end lost 6 bases, the J end lost 4 bases, and 16 bases lay between the germline ends. The CDR3 consists of 14 residues. CDR3 loop: CASSDMARVYEQYF. The CDR3 nucleotides read TGCGCCAGCAGCGACATGGCCCGGGTTTACGAGCAGTACTTC.

This chain uses TRBV14 with TRBJ2-7, with a weak D call TRBD2 (5 bases). Germline-derived CDR1 and CDR2 are SGHDN and FVKESK. The CDR3 contains 14 residues. Trimming shortened V by 4 bases and J by 0 bases, and 10 bases separated the two germline ends. The CDR3 loop reads CASSRTLSSYEQYF. The CDR3 nucleotides read TGTGCCAGCAGCCGGACTCTGAGCTCCTACGAGCAGTACTTC.

This chain links TRBV7-2 with TRBJ1-3; D gene unclear. The CDR3 is made up of 14 amino acids. Germline V gives CDR1 SGHTA, CDR2 FQGNSA. V was cut by 1 base and J by 0 bases, with 4 bases left in between. The CDR3 DNA reads TGTGCCAGCAGCTTAGGGTCCTCTGGAAACACCATATATTTT. Translation gives CASSLGSSGNTIYF.

The chain carries TRBV29-1 and TRBJ1-1, with a weak D call TRBD1 (5 bases). In germline, CDR1 is SQVTM, CDR2 ANQGSEA. The CDR3 is made up of 11 amino acids. V was clipped by 5 bases and J by 11 bases, with 15 bases between them. The CDR3 region has the DNA TGCAGCGTTCTCAGGGATAAGTACGCTTTCTTT. This translates into CSVLRDKYAFF.

The chain combines TRBV18 with TRBJ1-5, with D tentatively TRBD1 (6 bases). Trimming shortened V by 6 bases and J by 4 bases, and 13 bases separated the two germline ends. The CDR3 covers 14 residues. CDR1 and CDR2 (germline): KGHSH, LQKENI. CDR3 in amino acids: CASSAGDSNQPQHF. CDR3 sequence (DNA): TGTGCCAGCTCGGCAGGGGACTCGAATCAGCCCCAGCATTTT.

J is TRBJ2-6 and V is TRBV19; no reliable D call. The CDR3 has 18 residues. Per the germline V gene, CDR1 is LNHDA and CDR2 is SQIVND (reference sequence). V dropped 2 bases and J dropped 0 bases, with 14 bases sitting between them. The DNA for the CDR3 is TGTGCCAGTAGTATAAACGGCGTCTTGGCCTCTGGGGCCAACGTCCTGACTTTC. This gives the protein CASSINGVLASGANVLTF.

This chain connects TRBV11-2 to TRBJ1-4, with TRBD1 identical over 8 bases. CDR1 SGHAT and CDR2 FQNNGV come from the germline V gene. There are 16 residues in the CDR3. J was trimmed by 9 bases and V by 0 bases; bases with no gene match: 9. CDR3 nucleotide sequence: TGTGCCAGCAGCTTAGACCGCGGGACAGGCTTTCAAAAACTGTTTTTT. This codes for CASSLDRGTGFQKLFF.

This clone was recorded once. This chain connects TRBV18 to TRBJ2-4; D is unresolved. Germline loops: CDR1 KGHSH, CDR2 LQKENI. The CDR3 is 14 residues long. The ends were cut back, 2 bases at V and 0 bases at J, with 5 bases in the middle. This CDR3 is CASSPGLAKNIQYF. CDR3 coding DNA: TGTGCCAGCTCACCAGGGCTAGCCAAAAACATTCAGTACTTC.

V is TRBV3-1 (or the pseudogene TRBV3-2) and J is TRBJ2-1; no definite D call. With 4 bases removed from V and 10 bases from J, the gap between germline ends came to 14 bases. CDR1 and CDR2 (germline): LGHDT, YNNKEL (reference sequence). The CDR3 consists of 13 residues. CDR3 coding DNA: TGTGCCAGCAGCCCTGCTGTCGAGACGGAGCAGTTCTTC. Residues: CASSPAVETEQFF.

This sequence joins TRBV6-5 and TRBJ2-7; maybe TRBD1 (5 bases). The germline V and J ends were trimmed by 7 bases and 5 bases, with 18 bases remaining between them. The CDR3 runs to 14 residues. Germline V gene sequence: CDR1 MNHEY, CDR2 SVGAGI. The CDR3 sequence is CASIGLGAPDEQYF. Written as DNA, the CDR3 is TGTGCCAGCATCGGGCTTGGGGCTCCAGACGAGCAGTACTTC.

The chain joins TRBV27 to TRBJ1-5; D is uncertain. The CDR3 contains 15 residues. Trimming stripped 8 bases from V and 1 base from J, with 15 bases between. Per germline, CDR1 MNHEY and CDR2 SMNVEV (reference sequence). Here the CDR3 reads CASAEGKWSNQPQHF. Here the CDR3 DNA reads TGTGCCAGCGCCGAGGGTAAGTGGAGCAATCAGCCCCAGCATTTT.

The chain links TRBV6-6 to TRBJ1-5; no reliable D call. Germline-derived CDR1 and CDR2 are MNHNY and SVGAGI (reference sequence). Trimming removed 0 bases at V and 7 bases at J, with 7 bases between. CDR3 length: 13 amino acids. The CDR3 is CASSYSWRQPQHF. The CDR3 DNA reads TGTGCCAGCAGTTACTCGTGGAGGCAGCCCCAGCATTTT.

This chain links TRBV19 with TRBJ2-5, with D possibly matching TRBD2 (7 bases). CDR3 size: 15 residues. The V end lost 3 bases, the J end lost 2 bases, and 13 bases lay between the germline ends. The germline V gene encodes CDR1 LNHDA and CDR2 SQIVND (reference sequence). CDR3 in amino acids: CASSIPAGTQETQYF. The CDR3 DNA is TGTGCCAGTAGTATTCCAGCGGGGACACAAGAGACCCAGTACTTC.

This chain connects TRBV10-1 to TRBJ1-1; 7 bases line up with TRBD1. The CDR3 has 13 residues. V shed 5 bases, J shed 3 bases, and the junction held 3 bases outside the gene matches. Germline V gives CDR1 WNHNN, CDR2 SYGVQD (reference sequence). The DNA of the CDR3 is TGCGCCAGCAGTTCCGACAGGGACACTGAAGCTTTCTTT. Translating it yields CASSSDRDTEAFF.